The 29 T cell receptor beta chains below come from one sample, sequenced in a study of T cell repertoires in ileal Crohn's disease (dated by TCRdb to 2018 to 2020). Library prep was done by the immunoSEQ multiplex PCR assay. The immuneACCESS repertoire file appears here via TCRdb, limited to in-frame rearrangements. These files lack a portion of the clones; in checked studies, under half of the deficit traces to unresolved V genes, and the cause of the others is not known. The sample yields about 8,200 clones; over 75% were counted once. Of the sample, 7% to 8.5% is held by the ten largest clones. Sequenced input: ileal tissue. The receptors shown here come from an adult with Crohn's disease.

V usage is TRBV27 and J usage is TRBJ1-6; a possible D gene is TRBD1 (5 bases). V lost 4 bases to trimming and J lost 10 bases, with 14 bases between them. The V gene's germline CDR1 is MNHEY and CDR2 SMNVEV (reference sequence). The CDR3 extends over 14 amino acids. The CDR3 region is CASSSRYGGSPLHF. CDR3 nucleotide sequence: TGTGCCAGCAGTTCACGGTATGGGGGGTCACCCCTCCACTTT.

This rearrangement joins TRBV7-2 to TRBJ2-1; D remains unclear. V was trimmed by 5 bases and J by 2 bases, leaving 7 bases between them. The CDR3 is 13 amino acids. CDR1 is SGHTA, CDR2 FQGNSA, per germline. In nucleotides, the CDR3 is TGTGCCAGCAGCCCGTCGGCCTACAATGAGCAGTTCTTC. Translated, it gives CASSPSAYNEQFF.

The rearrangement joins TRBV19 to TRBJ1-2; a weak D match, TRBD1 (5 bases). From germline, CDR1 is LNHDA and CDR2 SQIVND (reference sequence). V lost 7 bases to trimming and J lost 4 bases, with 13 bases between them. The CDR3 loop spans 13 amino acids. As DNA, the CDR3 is TGTGCCAGTATCGGTAGGGGTACCTATGGCTACACCTTC. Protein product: CASIGRGTYGYTF.

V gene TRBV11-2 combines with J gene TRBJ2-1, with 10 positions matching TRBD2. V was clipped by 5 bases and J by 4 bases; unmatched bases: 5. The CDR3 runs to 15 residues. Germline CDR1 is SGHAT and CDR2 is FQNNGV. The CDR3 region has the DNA TGTGCCAGCAGCCAGACTAGCGGGCCTTACAATGAGCAGTTCTTC. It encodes CASSQTSGPYNEQFF.

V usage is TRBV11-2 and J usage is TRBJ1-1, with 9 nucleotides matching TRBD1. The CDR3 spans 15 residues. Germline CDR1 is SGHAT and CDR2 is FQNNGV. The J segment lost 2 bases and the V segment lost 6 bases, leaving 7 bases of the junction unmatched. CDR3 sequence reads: CASSSTGGINTEAFF. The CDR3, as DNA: TGTGCCAGCAGTTCCACAGGGGGCATTAACACTGAAGCTTTCTTT.

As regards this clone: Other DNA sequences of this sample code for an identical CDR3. In DNA form, the CDR3 reads TGTGCCAGCAGCTTAGGGACAGGGCGCTACGAGCAGTACTTC. It translates to CASSLGTGRYEQYF. This chain joins TRBV7-9 and TRBJ2-7; TRBD1 matches at 8 bases. Germline CDR1 SEHNR, CDR2 FQNEAQ (reference sequence). The CDR3 is made up of 14 amino acids. V dropped 1 base and J dropped 3; count of bases not matched to a gene: 2.

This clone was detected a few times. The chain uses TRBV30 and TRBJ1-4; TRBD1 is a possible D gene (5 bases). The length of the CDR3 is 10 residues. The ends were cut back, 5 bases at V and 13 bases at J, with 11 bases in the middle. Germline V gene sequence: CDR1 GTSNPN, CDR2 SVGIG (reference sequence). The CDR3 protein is CAWDRGALFF. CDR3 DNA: TGTGCCTGGGACAGAGGCGCACTGTTTTTT. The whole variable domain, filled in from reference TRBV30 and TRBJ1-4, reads SQTIHQWPATLVQPVGSPLSLECTVEGTSNPNLYWYRQAAGRGLQLLFYSVGIGQISSEVPQNLSASRPQDRQFILSSKKLLLSDSGFYLCAWDRGALFFGSGTQLSVL.

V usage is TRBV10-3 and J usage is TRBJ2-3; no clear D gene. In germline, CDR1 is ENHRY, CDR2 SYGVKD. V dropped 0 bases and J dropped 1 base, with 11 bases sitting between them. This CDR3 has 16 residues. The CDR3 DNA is TGTGCCATCAGTGAGTCAGAGGTAGTCGGCACAGATACGCAGTATTTT. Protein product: CAISESEVVGTDTQYF.

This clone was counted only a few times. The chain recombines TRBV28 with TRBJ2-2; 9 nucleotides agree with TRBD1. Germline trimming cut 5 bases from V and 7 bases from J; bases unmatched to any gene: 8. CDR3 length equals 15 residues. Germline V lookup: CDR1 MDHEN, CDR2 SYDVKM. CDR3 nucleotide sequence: TGTGCCAGCAGTCAACAGGGGGCGCGGAACGGGGAGCTGTTTTTT. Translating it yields CASSQQGARNGELFF.

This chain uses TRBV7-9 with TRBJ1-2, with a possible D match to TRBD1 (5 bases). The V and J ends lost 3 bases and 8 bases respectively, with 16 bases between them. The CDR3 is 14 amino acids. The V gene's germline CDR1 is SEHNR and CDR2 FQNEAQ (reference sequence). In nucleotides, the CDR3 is TGTGCCAGCAGCTTGGGGCAGGGCTCCTACGGCTACACCTTC. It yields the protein CASSLGQGSYGYTF.

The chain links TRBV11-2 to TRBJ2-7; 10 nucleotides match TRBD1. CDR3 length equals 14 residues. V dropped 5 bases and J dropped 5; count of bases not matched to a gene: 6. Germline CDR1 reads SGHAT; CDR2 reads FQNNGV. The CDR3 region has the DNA TGTGCCAGCAGCCCACAGACAGGGGGCCACGAGCAGTACTTC. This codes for CASSPQTGGHEQYF.

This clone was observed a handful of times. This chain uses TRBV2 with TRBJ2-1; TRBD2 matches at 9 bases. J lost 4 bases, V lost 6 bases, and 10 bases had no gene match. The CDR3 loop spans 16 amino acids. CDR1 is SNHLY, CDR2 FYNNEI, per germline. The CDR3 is CASSPGGGGLYNEQFF. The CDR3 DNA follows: TGTGCCAGCAGCCCTGGCGGGGGGGGACTGTACAATGAGCAGTTCTTC.

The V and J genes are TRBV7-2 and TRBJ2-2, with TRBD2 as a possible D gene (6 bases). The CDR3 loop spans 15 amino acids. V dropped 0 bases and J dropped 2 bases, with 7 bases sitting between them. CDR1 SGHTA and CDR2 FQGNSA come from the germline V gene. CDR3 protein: CASSLAGGNTGELFF. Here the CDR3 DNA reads TGTGCCAGCAGCTTAGCGGGGGGAAACACCGGGGAGCTGTTTTTT.

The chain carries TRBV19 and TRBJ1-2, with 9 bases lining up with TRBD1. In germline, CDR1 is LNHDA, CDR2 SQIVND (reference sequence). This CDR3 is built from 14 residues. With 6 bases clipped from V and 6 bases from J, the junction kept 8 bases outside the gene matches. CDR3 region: CASRTTTGGDGYTF. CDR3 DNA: TGTGCCAGTAGGACTACTACAGGGGGCGATGGCTACACCTTC.

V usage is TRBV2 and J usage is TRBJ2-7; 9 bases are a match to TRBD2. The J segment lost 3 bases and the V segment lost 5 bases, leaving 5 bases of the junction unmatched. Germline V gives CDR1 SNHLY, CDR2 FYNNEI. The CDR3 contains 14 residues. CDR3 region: CASSPSGARYEQYF. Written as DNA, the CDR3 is TGTGCCAGCAGTCCTAGCGGGGCGCGCTACGAGCAGTACTTC.

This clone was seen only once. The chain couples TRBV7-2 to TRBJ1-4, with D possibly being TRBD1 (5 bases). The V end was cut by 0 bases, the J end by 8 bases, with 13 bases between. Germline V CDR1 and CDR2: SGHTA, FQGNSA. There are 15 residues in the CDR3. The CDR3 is CASSLAGVAREKLFF. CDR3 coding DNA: TGTGCCAGCAGCTTAGCAGGGGTGGCAAGAGAAAAACTGTTTTTT.

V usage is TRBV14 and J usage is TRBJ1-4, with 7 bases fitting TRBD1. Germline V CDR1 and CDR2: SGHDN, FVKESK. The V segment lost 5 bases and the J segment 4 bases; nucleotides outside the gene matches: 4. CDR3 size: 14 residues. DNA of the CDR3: TGTGCCAGCAGCAAACGACAGGGTAATGAAAAACTGTTTTTT. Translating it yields CASSKRQGNEKLFF.

CDR3 DNA: TGTGCCAGCAGTGAGCTGGTAGCCTCCGGGTACGAGCAGTACTTC. It translates to CASSELVASGYEQYF. This chain uses TRBV2 with TRBJ2-7; D gene ambiguous. CDR1 and CDR2 (germline): SNHLY, FYNNEI. The CDR3 totals 15 residues. The V gene lost 3 bases and the J gene lost 4 bases, with 16 bases spanning the gap.

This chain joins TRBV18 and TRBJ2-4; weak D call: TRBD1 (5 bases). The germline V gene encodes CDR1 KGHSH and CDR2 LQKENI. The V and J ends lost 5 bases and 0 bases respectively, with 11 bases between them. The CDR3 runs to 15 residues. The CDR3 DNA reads TGTGCCAGCTCAACAGGTGGGCTAGCCAAAAACATTCAGTACTTC. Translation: CASSTGGLAKNIQYF.

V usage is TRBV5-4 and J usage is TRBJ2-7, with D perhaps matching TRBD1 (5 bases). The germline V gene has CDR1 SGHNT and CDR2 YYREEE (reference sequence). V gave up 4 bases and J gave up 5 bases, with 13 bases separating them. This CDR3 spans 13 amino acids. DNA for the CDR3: TGTGCCAGCAGCCCTGACAGATCTAACGAGCAGTACTTC. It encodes CASSPDRSNEQYF.

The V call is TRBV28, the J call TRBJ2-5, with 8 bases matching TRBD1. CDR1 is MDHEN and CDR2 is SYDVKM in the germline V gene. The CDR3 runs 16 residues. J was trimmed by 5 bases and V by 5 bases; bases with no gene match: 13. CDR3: CASSPLTGAKGETQYF. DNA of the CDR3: TGTGCCAGCAGTCCACTGACAGGGGCCAAGGGGGAGACCCAGTACTTC.

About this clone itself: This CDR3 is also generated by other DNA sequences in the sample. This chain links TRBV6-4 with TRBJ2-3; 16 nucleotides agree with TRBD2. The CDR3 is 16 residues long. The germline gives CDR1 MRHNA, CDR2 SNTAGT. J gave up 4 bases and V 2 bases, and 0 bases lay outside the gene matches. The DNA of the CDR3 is TGTGCCAGCAGTGACGGGACTAGCGGGGGGGCAGATACGCAGTATTTT. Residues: CASSDGTSGGADTQYF.

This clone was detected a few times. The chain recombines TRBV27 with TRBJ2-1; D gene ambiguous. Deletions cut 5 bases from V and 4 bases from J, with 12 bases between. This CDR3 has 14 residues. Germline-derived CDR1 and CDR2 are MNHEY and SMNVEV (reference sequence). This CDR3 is CASSPWREYNEQFF. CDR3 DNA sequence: TGTGCCAGCAGTCCGTGGAGAGAGTACAATGAGCAGTTCTTC.

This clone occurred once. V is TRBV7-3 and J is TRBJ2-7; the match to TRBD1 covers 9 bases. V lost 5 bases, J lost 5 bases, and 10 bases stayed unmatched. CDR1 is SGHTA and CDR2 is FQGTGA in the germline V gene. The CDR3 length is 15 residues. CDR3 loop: CASSPTGGTDHEQYF. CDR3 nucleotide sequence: TGTGCCAGCAGCCCGACAGGGGGTACGGACCACGAGCAGTACTTC.

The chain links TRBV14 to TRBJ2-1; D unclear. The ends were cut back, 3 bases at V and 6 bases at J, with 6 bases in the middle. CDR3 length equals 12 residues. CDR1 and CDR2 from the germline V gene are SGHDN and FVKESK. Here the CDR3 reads CASSHKLNEQFF. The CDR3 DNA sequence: TGTGCCAGCAGCCATAAGCTCAATGAGCAGTTCTTC.

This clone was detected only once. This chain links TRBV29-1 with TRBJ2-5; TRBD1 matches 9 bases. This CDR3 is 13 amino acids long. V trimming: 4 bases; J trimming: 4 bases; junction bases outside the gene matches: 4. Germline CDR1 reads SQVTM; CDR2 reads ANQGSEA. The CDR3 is CSVGDRAPETQYF. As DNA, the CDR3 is TGCAGCGTTGGGGACAGGGCCCCAGAGACCCAGTACTTC.

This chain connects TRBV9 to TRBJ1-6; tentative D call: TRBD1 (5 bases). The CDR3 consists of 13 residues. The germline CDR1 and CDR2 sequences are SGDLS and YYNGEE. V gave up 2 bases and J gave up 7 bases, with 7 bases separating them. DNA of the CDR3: TGTGCCAGCAGCGTTCGACAGAATTCACCCCTCCACTTT. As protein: CASSVRQNSPLHF.

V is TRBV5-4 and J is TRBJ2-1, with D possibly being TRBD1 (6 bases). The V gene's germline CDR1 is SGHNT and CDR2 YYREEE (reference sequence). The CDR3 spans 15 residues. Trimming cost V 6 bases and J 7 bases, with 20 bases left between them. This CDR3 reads CASNLGAPLSNEQFF. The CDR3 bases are TGTGCCAGCAACCTGGGGGCCCCCCTAAGTAATGAGCAGTTCTTC.

The CDR3 region is CASSPEQTSTEAFF. The CDR3 nucleotides are TGTGCCAGCTCACCCGAACAGACCAGCACTGAAGCTTTCTTT. This chain joins TRBV18 and TRBJ1-1; no firm D call. CDR1 is KGHSH and CDR2 is LQKENI in the germline V gene. This CDR3 contains 14 residues. Trimming took off 3 bases at V and 4 bases at J, with 12 bases between the two ends. The variable domain in full, completed from reference TRBV18 and TRBJ1-1, reads NAGVMQNPRHLVRRRGQEARLRCSPMKGHSHVYWYRQLPEEGLKFMVYLQKENIIDESGMPKERFSAEFPKEGPSILRIQQVVRGDSAAYFCASSPEQTSTEAFFGQGTRLTVV.